What follows describes a single T cell receptor (beta chain). Vbeta (60) and Jbeta (13) primers were used in the PCR. Some clones are missing from TCRdb's copy, which holds only in-frame ones; the method was immunoSEQ multiplex PCR. This sample's table reports approximately 72,000 clones. This CDR3 comprises 15 residues. CDR1 is SGHNT, CDR2 YYREEE, per germline (reference sequence). The J segment lost 1 base and the V segment lost 0 bases, leaving 3 bases of the junction unmatched. This sample was taken from a study of cytomegalovirus exposure and HLA in healthy donors. This chain links TRBV5-4 with TRBJ2-7; TRBD2 agrees at 8 bases. This TCR was sampled from a woman in her thirties or forties in good health and CMV-seropositive. Material for sequencing was PBMCs. The CDR3 is CASSLAGGPSYEQYF. CDR3 DNA: TGTGCCAGCAGCTTGGCGGGAGGGCCTTCCTACGAGCAGTACTTC.